The clone carrying this TCR beta chain showed up just a few times. iRepertoire HTBI primers and Arm-PCR of CDR3 regions built TCR beta libraries. TCRdb reprocessed the multiplex PCR reads via MiXCR and lists one record per CDR3 protein. Among 350,000 to 550,000 distinct CDR3 sequences listed, under 15% were seen once. This sample stems from a study of regulatory T cells in long-lasting Graves disease. Noted time point: newly diagnosed GD, antithyroid drugs for less than 3 months. PBMCs were the source of the RNA used for TCR sequencing. V shed 6 bases and J 4 bases; nucleotides not matched to a gene: 14. This CDR3 region has 17 residues. The germline CDR1 and CDR2 sequences are MNHNS and SASEGT. The sample was also linked to a second study, of T cells in Graves' hyperthyroidism and ophthalmopathy. That source notes: With the HTBI primer set, the TCR CDR3 went through a first round of RT-PCR. In blood, most of the thyroid clonotypes expanded above 0.001 were also present. The model foresaw ophthalmopathy a median around seven months prior to onset.

This chain joins TRBV6-1 and TRBJ1-5, with 8 positions matching TRBD1. This TCR derives from a woman aged 25 to 39 with Graves disease. This material consisted of peripheral blood mononuclear cells (PBMCs), taken at new diagnosis, from a patient treated with antithyroid drugs. The CDR3 DNA follows: TGTGCCAGCAGCCGTCGCTCCGGGACAGGCGCAAATCAGCCCCAGCATTTT. The encoded protein is CASSRRSGTGANQPQHF.